These 31 T cell receptor beta chains came from one sample sequenced in a study of cytomegalovirus exposure and HLA in healthy donors. The PCR used 60 Vbeta and 13 Jbeta primers. Produced via immunoSEQ multiplex PCR; TCRdb's table is partial and in-frame only. Here the sample spans around 72,000 clones, 60% to 75% being singletons. Specimen: PBMCs. The receptors come from a man aged 40-49 years in good health and CMV-seropositive.

The J gene is TRBJ2-7, the V gene TRBV5-5, with 10 bases matching TRBD1. Germline trimming cut 3 bases from V and 2 bases from J; bases unmatched to any gene: 2. CDR1 is SGHKS and CDR2 is YYEKEE in the germline V gene (reference sequence). CDR3 length: 14 residues. The CDR3 here is CASSWDRGAYEQYF. The CDR3 nucleotides read TGTGCCAGCAGCTGGGACAGGGGAGCCTACGAGCAGTACTTC. Variable domain in full (rest from reference TRBV5-5 and TRBJ2-7): DAGVTQSPTHLIKTRGQQVTLRCSPISGHKSVSWYQQVLGQGPQFIFQYYEKEERGRGNFPDRFSARQFPNYSSELNVNALLLGDSALYLCASSWDRGAYEQYFGPGTRLTVT.

This clone was seen a single time. The V and J genes are TRBV9 and TRBJ2-5; 12 positions match TRBD2. Germline assignment: CDR1 SGDLS and CDR2 YYNGEE. V lost 0 bases and J lost 4; bases outside the gene matches: 4. The CDR3 length is 16 residues. CDR3 in DNA: TGTGCCAGCAGCGTAGATCCTAGCGGGGGGGTAGAGACCCAGTACTTC. It is translated as CASSVDPSGGVETQYF.

The V gene is TRBV2, the J gene TRBJ2-6, with D uncertain. Deletions cut 8 bases from V and 2 bases from J, with 7 bases between. Germline lookup yields CDR1 SNHLY and CDR2 FYNNEI. The CDR3 contains 13 residues. The CDR3 reads CASVLAGANVLTF. The CDR3 DNA follows: TGTGCCAGCGTGTTAGCTGGGGCCAACGTCCTGACTTTC.

Worth noting for this clone: A junction end diverges from the germline sequence, so it may reflect a read error. Different DNA sequences within this sample yield the same CDR3. The rearrangement uses TRBV2 and TRBJ1-5; 7 bases agree with TRBD1. CDR3 size: 14 residues. Germline V lookup: CDR1 SNHLY, CDR2 FYNNEI. The CDR3 protein is CASSSYRGGQPQHF. The CDR3 DNA reads as TGTGCCAGCAGTTCTTACAGGGGAGGTCAGCCTCAGCATTTT.

The chain is built from TRBV29-1 and TRBJ2-4, with D maybe TRBD1 (6 bases). Germline values: CDR1 SQVTM, CDR2 ANQGSEA. V lost 4 bases and J 0 bases, leaving 28 bases between the germline ends. The CDR3 spans 20 residues. In DNA form, the CDR3 reads TGCAGCGTTGTTACAGGGCCCCGGGCGTATCCAAGACTAGCCAAAAACATTCAGTACTTC. Protein sequence: CSVVTGPRAYPRLAKNIQYF.

The V gene is TRBV2, the J gene TRBJ2-1, with 8 bases lining up with TRBD2. Per germline, CDR1 SNHLY and CDR2 FYNNEI. Unmatched junction bases numbered 6, after V lost 1 base and J lost 4 bases. The CDR3 consists of 16 residues. Written as DNA, the CDR3 is TGTGCCAGCAGTGAAGATAGGCTAGCGGGTTACAATGAGCAGTTCTTC. Translating it yields CASSEDRLAGYNEQFF.

The chain joins TRBV7-2 to TRBJ2-2, with D maybe TRBD2 (5 bases). The CDR3 sequence is 15 residues long. V was trimmed by 5 bases and J by 8 bases, leaving 18 bases between them. Per the germline V gene, CDR1 is SGHTA and CDR2 is FQGNSA. CDR3 nucleotides: TGTGCCAGCAGCCAAGGGAGTCGGTCCAAGGGGGAGCTGTTTTTT. Translation gives CASSQGSRSKGELFF.

The gene calls are TRBV28 and TRBJ2-7, with D tentatively TRBD1 (5 bases). This CDR3 has 13 residues. Deletions cut 5 bases from V and 3 bases from J, with 11 bases between. Germline CDR1 reads MDHEN; CDR2 reads SYDVKM. The CDR3 DNA follows: TGTGCCAGCAGTATCTCAGGGTACTACGAGCAGTACTTC. Translating gives CASSISGYYEQYF.

The chain couples TRBV5-1 to TRBJ2-3; a possible D gene is TRBD2 (5 bases). Per germline, CDR1 SGHRS and CDR2 YFSETQ. The CDR3 runs 14 residues. Trimming pared 4 bases from V and 0 bases from J, leaving 9 bases between. The CDR3 reads CASSGSGSTDTQYF. The CDR3 DNA reads as TGCGCCAGCAGCGGGAGCGGCAGCACAGATACGCAGTATTTT.

The gene calls are TRBV7-8 and TRBJ2-3; no definite D call. CDR3 length equals 13 residues. V dropped 3 bases and J dropped 2 bases, with 6 bases sitting between them. Germline V gene sequence: CDR1 SGHVS, CDR2 FQNEAQ. The CDR3 reads CASSFPDTDTQYF. CDR3 in DNA: TGTGCCAGCAGCTTTCCAGACACAGATACGCAGTATTTT.

V usage is TRBV15 and J usage is TRBJ1-4; tentative D call: TRBD1 (6 bases). Germline values: CDR1 LNHNV, CDR2 YYDKDF (reference sequence). The CDR3 length is 15 residues. The V and J ends lost 1 base and 2 bases respectively, with 8 bases between them. In DNA, the CDR3 is TGTGCCACCAGCAGAGGGGGGCAGACTAATGAAAAACTGTTTTTT. Residues: CATSRGGQTNEKLFF.

The chain has TRBV6-6 and TRBJ1-5; the D gene is possibly TRBD1 (5 bases). This CDR3 has 15 amino acids. Per the germline V gene, CDR1 is MNHNY and CDR2 is SVGAGI (reference sequence). V lost 2 bases to trimming and J lost 6 bases, with 14 bases between them. The CDR3 DNA reads TGTGCCAGCAGTTACGGCAGGGCCGCCGGTCAGCCCCAGCATTTT. Protein: CASSYGRAAGQPQHF.

CDR3 DNA: TGCGCCAGCAGCCAAGTCAGACAGGGAACGGATGAAAAACTGTTTTTT. Amino acids: CASSQVRQGTDEKLFF. V is TRBV4-1 and J is TRBJ1-4; 7 bases map to TRBD1. From germline, CDR1 is MGHRA and CDR2 YSYEKL. The CDR3 sequence is 16 residues long. Losses at the gene ends were 1 base for V and 6 bases for J; bases not matched to a gene: 8.

This clone has just a few counts. This chain joins TRBV7-2 and TRBJ1-5; 7 bases align to TRBD1. Germline assignment: CDR1 SGHTA and CDR2 FQGNSA. J lost 4 bases, V lost 5 bases, and 8 bases had no gene match. The CDR3 is made up of 15 amino acids. The CDR3 DNA reads TGTGCCAGCAGCCCCCAGGGACAGATAAATCAGCCCCAGCATTTT. Translating gives CASSPQGQINQPQHF.

The V gene is TRBV30, the J gene TRBJ1-5; 9 bases match TRBD1. CDR3 length: 15 residues. V shed 2 bases, J shed 2 bases, and the junction held 4 bases outside the gene matches. Germline lookup yields CDR1 GTSNPN and CDR2 SVGIG (reference sequence). Here the CDR3 reads CAWSWDRARNQPQHF. The DNA of the CDR3 is TGTGCCTGGAGTTGGGACAGGGCGCGCAATCAGCCCCAGCATTTT.

This chain uses TRBV4-1 with TRBJ2-5; the match to TRBD2 covers 8 bases. V was clipped by 3 bases and J by 4 bases; unmatched bases: 10. Germline values: CDR1 MGHRA, CDR2 YSYEKL. The CDR3 length is 16 residues. CDR3 bases: TGCGCCAGCAGCCATCCCGAGGCGGGGGGACTAGAGACCCAGTACTTC. This encodes CASSHPEAGGLETQYF.

This clone was recorded only once. This chain joins TRBV2 and TRBJ2-2, with 9 bases identical to TRBD2. With 7 bases clipped from V and 6 bases from J, the junction kept 6 bases outside the gene matches. The CDR3 is 14 amino acids. CDR1 and CDR2 from the germline V gene are SNHLY and FYNNEI. CDR3 region: CASNLAGEAGELFF. For the CDR3, the DNA is TGTGCCAGCAATTTAGCGGGGGAAGCCGGGGAGCTGTTTTTT.

This chain connects TRBV30 to TRBJ1-2; D is possibly TRBD1 (5 bases). There are 15 residues in the CDR3. From germline, CDR1 is GTSNPN and CDR2 SVGIG (reference sequence). V shed 5 bases and J shed 1 base, with 17 bases lying between them. CDR3 nucleotides: TGTGCCTGGTATCGCGGCAGGGTTCTTAACTATGGCTACACCTTC. Encoded protein: CAWYRGRVLNYGYTF.

V is TRBV2 and J is TRBJ2-2; D is perhaps TRBD1 (6 bases). The CDR3 runs 16 residues. The germline V gene encodes CDR1 SNHLY and CDR2 FYNNEI. V dropped 7 bases and J dropped 5 bases, with 20 bases sitting between them. DNA for the CDR3: TGTGCCAGCAATGTCGACAGGATAAGGGGTACCGGGGAGCTGTTTTTT. It is translated as CASNVDRIRGTGELFF.

This clone occurred a few times. The J gene is TRBJ2-7, the V gene TRBV7-9; D gene unclear. There are 11 residues in the CDR3. Germline V gene lookup returns CDR1 SEHNR and CDR2 FQNEAQ (reference sequence). V lost 5 bases to trimming and J lost 7 bases, with 9 bases between them. The DNA for the CDR3 is TGTGCCAGCAGCGATAGTTTGGAGCAGTACTTC. It specifies CASSDSLEQYF.

This clone was recorded a few times. The CDR3 DNA is TGTGCCAGCAGCGCTCGACTAGCGGGGCTTTGGGAGACCCAGTACTTC. Its translation: CASSARLAGLWETQYF. The chain joins TRBV5-6 to TRBJ2-5; 11 bases map to TRBD2. The CDR3 consists of 16 residues. V dropped 4 bases and J dropped 5; count of bases not matched to a gene: 10. Germline CDR1 reads SGHDT; CDR2 reads YYEEEE.

The chain has TRBV7-9 and TRBJ2-1, with 7 bases matching TRBD1. The CDR3 contains 14 residues. V was pared by 5 bases and J by 12 bases, with 13 bases of the junction left unmatched. Germline V CDR1 and CDR2: SEHNR, FQNEAQ (reference sequence). CDR3 coding DNA: TGTGCCAGCAGCGGACAGGAGATAACAATGAGGCAGTTCTTC. It codes for CASSGQEITMRQFF. Combining the CDR3 with reference TRBV7-9 and TRBJ2-1 gives the whole variable domain DTGVSQNPRHKITKRGQNVTFRCDPISEHNRLYWYRQTLGQGPEFLTYFQNEAQLEKSRLLSDRFSAERPKGSFSTLEIQRTEQGDSAMYLCASSGQEITMRQFFGPGTRLTVL.

The chain carries TRBV29-1 and TRBJ2-5; a weak D match, TRBD1 (5 bases). Trimming shortened V by 4 bases and J by 1 base, and 7 bases separated the two germline ends. CDR3 size: 12 residues. The germline gives CDR1 SQVTM, CDR2 ANQGSEA. CDR3 nucleotide sequence: TGCAGCGTTGCAGACAGCCAAGAGACCCAGTACTTC. It codes for CSVADSQETQYF.

This rearrangement joins TRBV19 to TRBJ1-1; 11 nucleotides line up with TRBD1. The CDR3 totals 19 residues. Per germline, CDR1 LNHDA and CDR2 SQIVND (reference sequence). V trimming: 9 bases; J trimming: 0 bases; junction bases outside the gene matches: 18. The CDR3 coding sequence is TGTGCCAGCACACAAAGTAGCCGGGACAGGGGGTTTCTGAACACTGAAGCTTTCTTT. Its translation: CASTQSSRDRGFLNTEAFF.

This sequence joins TRBV2 and TRBJ2-7, with 14 nucleotides matching TRBD2. Germline V gene sequence: CDR1 SNHLY, CDR2 FYNNEI. V lost 0 bases and J lost 0; bases outside the gene matches: 4. CDR3 length equals 18 residues. The CDR3 here is CASSEAGLAGGPSYEQYF. CDR3 nucleotides: TGTGCCAGCAGTGAAGCAGGACTAGCGGGGGGCCCCTCCTACGAGCAGTACTTC.

The rearrangement joins TRBV11-2 to TRBJ2-5; 14 bases line up with TRBD2. This CDR3 has 16 amino acids. CDR1 SGHAT and CDR2 FQNNGV come from the germline V gene. V trimming: 5 bases; J trimming: 3 bases; junction bases outside the gene matches: 5. Here the CDR3 DNA reads TGTGCCAGCAGCCAGCGACTAGCGGGGGGGAAAGAGACCCAGTACTTC. It specifies CASSQRLAGGKETQYF.

The rearrangement links TRBV11-1 to TRBJ2-7, with TRBD1 as a possible D gene (5 bases). This CDR3 contains 12 residues. The V gene lost 3 bases and the J gene lost 12 bases, with 15 bases spanning the gap. Germline V CDR1 and CDR2: SGHAT, FQDESV (reference sequence). CDR3 DNA: TGTGCCAGCAGCTTTGACAGCTACGTTTTGTACTTC. It translates to CASSFDSYVLYF.

This clone was picked up a small number of times. The V and J genes are TRBV20-1 and TRBJ2-2; D gene unclear. CDR3 length: 11 amino acids. The V and J ends lost 6 bases and 6 bases respectively, with 8 bases between them. The germline gives CDR1 DFQATT, CDR2 SNEGSKA (reference sequence). CDR3 sequence reads: CSAHAAGELFF. DNA for the CDR3: TGCAGTGCACACGCCGCCGGGGAGCTGTTTTTT.

The V gene is TRBV4-1, the J gene TRBJ2-7, with 14 bases lining up with TRBD2. This CDR3 is built from 17 residues. Germline CDR1 reads MGHRA; CDR2 reads YSYEKL. The V segment lost 4 bases and the J segment 4 bases; nucleotides outside the gene matches: 9. This CDR3 is CASSRTGLAGARYEQYF. CDR3 sequence (DNA): TGCGCCAGCAGCCGAACGGGACTAGCGGGGGCCCGGTACGAGCAGTACTTC.

This chain uses TRBV4-1 with TRBJ1-1, with D possibly being TRBD1 (6 bases). This CDR3 spans 16 amino acids. V was trimmed by 5 bases and J by 1 base, leaving 17 bases between them. The germline gives CDR1 MGHRA, CDR2 YSYEKL. Here the CDR3 DNA reads TGCGCCAGCAGCATAAGGGTTCCGACAGGGAACACTGAAGCTTTCTTT. Residues: CASSIRVPTGNTEAFF.

This chain joins TRBV29-1 and TRBJ1-2; TRBD1 matches at 9 bases. CDR1 SQVTM and CDR2 ANQGSEA come from the germline V gene. This CDR3 has 13 residues. After removal of 4 bases from V and 11 bases from J, the junction contained 11 bases not matched to a gene. This chain's CDR3 is CSVARDRESSYTF. DNA for the CDR3: TGCAGCGTTGCCCGGGACAGGGAGTCTTCTTACACCTTC. Complete variable domain (other parts from reference TRBV29-1 and TRBJ1-2): SAVISQKPSRDICQRGTSLTIQCQVDSQVTMMFWYRQQPGQSLTLIATANQGSEATYESGFVIDKFPISRPNLTFSTLTVSNMSPEDSSIYLCSVARDRESSYTFGSGTRLTVV.